These 30 T cell receptor beta chains originate from one sample sequenced in a study of blood T cell repertoires in COVID-19. TCRdb keeps only in-frame clones here, not all; method: immunoSEQ multiplex PCR. Of tens of thousands of clones listed, approximately 78% are singletons. Sequenced: peripheral blood. Every receptor here comes from a woman of 80 years or more with active or convalescent COVID-19.

The chain is built from TRBV4-3 and TRBJ1-6, with D possibly matching TRBD1 (6 bases). Between the trimmed V and J ends, which lost 0 bases and 5 bases, there was a span of 17 bases. CDR3 length: 18 residues. Looked up from germline, CDR1 is LGHNA and CDR2 is YSLEER. The CDR3 loop reads CASSQEIARGQNNSPLHF. The CDR3 region has the DNA TGCGCCAGCAGCCAAGAAATCGCCCGGGGACAAAATAATTCACCCCTCCACTTT.

The chain combines TRBV7-2 with TRBJ2-2; no clear D. The CDR3 is 15 amino acids. The germline V gene encodes CDR1 SGHTA and CDR2 FQGNSA. The germline V and J ends were trimmed by 4 bases and 13 bases, with 22 bases remaining between them. As DNA, the CDR3 is TGTGCCAGCAGCTCCGAAAAAACGGTGAAACGTTGGCTGTTTTTT. Encoded protein: CASSSEKTVKRWLFF.

This chain uses TRBV7-2 with TRBJ2-2; D is perhaps TRBD1 (6 bases). V was shortened by 5 bases and J by 6 bases, with 13 bases between the two germline ends. Germline loops: CDR1 SGHTA, CDR2 FQGNSA. CDR3 length: 14 residues. In DNA form, the CDR3 reads TGTGCCAGCAGCCAAACAGGGATCGCCGGGGAGCTGTTTTTT. Its protein product is CASSQTGIAGELFF.

CDR3 loop: CVDSNEGDGYTF. The CDR3 DNA is TGTGTCGACTCTAACGAGGGGGACGGCTACACCTTC. The V gene is TRBV11-2, the J gene TRBJ1-2, with D possibly being TRBD1 (6 bases). This CDR3 comprises 12 residues. The V gene's germline CDR1 is SGHAT and CDR2 FQNNGV. Based on the CDR3 plus reference TRBV11-2 and TRBJ1-2, the full variable domain is EAGVAQSPRYKIIEKRQSVAFWCNPISGHATLYWYQQILGQGPKLLIQFQNNGVVDDSQLPKDRFSAERLKGVDSTLKIQPAKLEDSAVYLCVDSNEGDGYTFGSGTRLTVV.

The V and J genes are TRBV9 and TRBJ2-3; 12 bases line up with TRBD2. This CDR3 is built from 16 residues. Per the germline V gene, CDR1 is SGDLS and CDR2 is YYNGEE. Losses at the gene ends were 0 bases for V and 6 bases for J; bases not matched to a gene: 5. In DNA, the CDR3 is TGTGCCAGCAGCGTAGTAGGGACTAGCGGGCTGGATACGCAGTATTTT. Its protein product is CASSVVGTSGLDTQYF.

In its sample, this clone was seen a few times. The V and J genes are TRBV3-1 (or the pseudogene TRBV3-2) and TRBJ1-5; 8 nucleotides match TRBD1. Trimming at V came to 4 bases and at J to 1 base, leaving 0 bases not matched to a gene. The CDR3 totals 14 residues. The germline V gene has CDR1 LGHDT and CDR2 YNNKEL (reference sequence). CDR3 sequence: CASSRTGSNQPQHF. CDR3 bases: TGTGCCAGCAGCCGGACAGGGAGCAATCAGCCCCAGCATTTT.

This clone has only a few counts. The chain carries TRBV5-1 and TRBJ1-4; D perhaps matches TRBD1 (6 bases). Germline lookup yields CDR1 SGHRS and CDR2 YFSETQ. V was cut by 0 bases and J by 7 bases, with 19 bases left in between. The CDR3 is 17 residues long. CDR3 amino acids: CASSLGHRDIKTEKLFF. The CDR3 DNA follows: TGCGCCAGCAGCTTGGGTCACCGGGACATTAAAACTGAAAAACTGTTTTTT.

This sequence joins TRBV7-2 and TRBJ2-5; 9 nucleotides line up with TRBD1. The CDR3 extends over 15 amino acids. The V gene end was trimmed by 5 bases and the J gene end by 4 bases; junction bases not matched to a gene: 8. Germline CDR1 is SGHTA and CDR2 is FQGNSA. DNA for the CDR3: TGTGCCAGCAGCCAGGGACAGGGTTTTCCAGAGACCCAGTACTTC. Translation: CASSQGQGFPETQYF. The full variable domain, with the rest looked up from reference TRBV7-2 and TRBJ2-5, is GAGVSQSPSNKVTEKGKDVELRCDPISGHTALYWYRQSLGQGLEFLIYFQGNSAPDKSGLPSDRFSAERTGGSVSTLTIQRTQQEDSAVYLCASSQGQGFPETQYFGPGTRLLVL.

This sequence joins TRBV3-1 (or the pseudogene TRBV3-2) and TRBJ2-1; possibly TRBD2 for D (5 bases). Germline CDR1 is LGHDT and CDR2 is YNNKEL (reference sequence). The V end lost 4 bases, the J end lost 2 bases, and 15 bases lay between the germline ends. The CDR3 sequence is 16 residues long. The CDR3 region has the DNA TGTGCCAGCAGCCCCCCAGCGGCCCTCGCCTACAATGAGCAGTTCTTC. This codes for CASSPPAALAYNEQFF.

The J gene is TRBJ2-7, the V gene TRBV28; 9 bases fit TRBD1. There are 15 residues in the CDR3. Germline CDR1 is MDHEN and CDR2 is SYDVKM. The V segment lost 4 bases and the J segment 10 bases; nucleotides outside the gene matches: 14. CDR3 amino acids: CASSSINLRDRVQYF. As DNA, the CDR3 is TGTGCCAGCAGTTCGATCAACCTCCGGGACAGGGTCCAGTACTTC.

The rearrangement uses TRBV30 and TRBJ1-3, with TRBD1 as a possible D gene (6 bases). The CDR3 has 12 residues. The V gene's germline CDR1 is GTSNPN and CDR2 SVGIG (reference sequence). The V gene lost 6 bases and the J gene lost 1 base, with 7 bases spanning the gap. The CDR3, as DNA: TGTGCCTGCGGGACATCTGGAAACACCATATATTTT. This translates into CACGTSGNTIYF.

As DNA, the CDR3 is TGTGCCATCGATGTCCAGCGGGAGGGCCGCTACGAGCAGTACTTC. Encoded protein: CAIDVQREGRYEQYF. This chain links TRBV10-3 with TRBJ2-7, with 10 bases identical to TRBD2. V was pared by 8 bases and J by 3 bases, with 10 bases of the junction left unmatched. The germline gives CDR1 ENHRY, CDR2 SYGVKD. The CDR3 is 15 amino acids.

The chain couples TRBV7-6 to TRBJ2-2, with D perhaps TRBD1 (6 bases). The CDR3 spans 15 residues. Trimming stripped 1 base from V and 2 bases from J, with 8 bases between. Per germline, CDR1 SGHVS and CDR2 FNYEAQ. DNA for the CDR3: TGTGCCAGCAGCTTAGTACAGGGAAACACCGGGGAGCTGTTTTTT. This sequence encodes CASSLVQGNTGELFF.

The chain couples TRBV27 to TRBJ1-2; D is unclear. V was cut by 0 bases and J by 0 bases, with 11 bases left in between. The CDR3 spans 16 residues. Germline values: CDR1 MNHEY, CDR2 SMNVEV (reference sequence). The CDR3 DNA reads as TGTGCCAGCAGTTTATCCAGCGGGTTAGCTAACTATGGCTACACCTTC. As protein: CASSLSSGLANYGYTF.

This clone was counted between two and nine times. The V gene is TRBV4-3, the J gene TRBJ1-4; 7 bases match TRBD1. The junction had 4 bases not matched to a gene; V was cut back by 8 bases and J by 1 base. Germline-derived CDR1 and CDR2 are LGHNA and YSLEER. The length of the CDR3 is 14 residues. The CDR3 loop reads CASGRQGTNEKLFF. CDR3 nucleotide sequence: TGCGCCAGCGGCAGACAGGGAACTAATGAAAAACTGTTTTTT.

This clone was recorded only once. The gene calls are TRBV6-5 and TRBJ2-7; the D is unclear. Germline CDR1 and CDR2: MNHEY and SVGAGI. Trimming took 2 bases from V and 1 from J, leaving 9 bases between them. The CDR3 runs 14 residues. The CDR3 loop reads CASSYDTDSYEQYF. Written as DNA, the CDR3 is TGTGCCAGCAGTTACGACACCGATTCCTACGAGCAGTACTTC.

V gene TRBV4-1 combines with J gene TRBJ2-3; D is ambiguous. Between the trimmed V and J ends, which lost 1 base and 5 bases, there was a span of 10 bases. The germline gives CDR1 MGHRA, CDR2 YSYEKL. CDR3 length: 14 residues. Written as DNA, the CDR3 is TGCGCCAGCAGCCAAGGCCTAGATAGAGATACGCAGTATTTT. Translating gives CASSQGLDRDTQYF.

The CDR3 sequence is CASSLEGRGRSNYGYTF. The CDR3 DNA sequence: TGTGCCAGCAGCTTGGAGGGCAGGGGGAGATCTAACTATGGCTACACCTTC. The V gene is TRBV5-6, the J gene TRBJ1-2; 7 bases are shared with TRBD1. With 0 bases clipped from V and 0 bases from J, the junction kept 8 bases outside the gene matches. CDR1 and CDR2 from the germline V gene are SGHDT and YYEEEE. CDR3 length: 17 residues.

The V and J genes are TRBV5-1 and TRBJ2-1, with D maybe TRBD1 (6 bases). The CDR3 has 15 amino acids. Germline V CDR1 and CDR2: SGHRS, YFSETQ. Trimming cost V 7 bases and J 5 bases, with 19 bases left between them. CDR3 coding DNA: TGCGCCAGCGGCGAGGGGACACGGGGAGACAATGAGCAGTTCTTC. It yields the protein CASGEGTRGDNEQFF.

The count of this clone is one. The V and J genes are TRBV10-2 and TRBJ1-1; D uncertain. V lost 6 bases, J lost 6 bases, and 8 bases lay in between. Germline lookup yields CDR1 WSHSY and CDR2 SAAADI. The length of the CDR3 is 11 residues. The CDR3: CASRMSAEAFF. The CDR3 DNA follows: TGCGCCAGCAGAATGTCGGCTGAAGCTTTCTTT.

This chain uses TRBV5-6 with TRBJ2-3, with D unclear. There are 11 residues in the CDR3. From germline, CDR1 is SGHDT and CDR2 YYEEEE. V shed 4 bases and J shed 5 bases, with 5 bases lying between them. The CDR3 sequence is CASSARDTQYF. CDR3 DNA: TGTGCCAGCAGCGCCAGAGATACGCAGTATTTT.

The chain carries TRBV5-1 and TRBJ2-1; no clear D gene. The CDR3 runs 11 residues. The germline gives CDR1 SGHRS, CDR2 YFSETQ. V gave up 1 base and J gave up 7 bases, with 3 bases separating them. The chain's CDR3 is CASSLQNEQFF. The CDR3 DNA follows: TGCGCCAGCAGCTTGCAGAATGAGCAGTTCTTC.

The chain couples TRBV5-1 to TRBJ2-3; a possible D gene is TRBD1 (5 bases). The CDR3 extends over 15 amino acids. Per germline, CDR1 SGHRS and CDR2 YFSETQ. V gave up 0 bases and J gave up 2 bases, with 10 bases separating them. The CDR3 sequence is CASSLAQAYTDTQYF. In DNA form, the CDR3 reads TGCGCCAGCAGCTTGGCACAGGCCTACACAGATACGCAGTATTTT.

The J gene is TRBJ2-5, the V gene TRBV18; a weak D match, TRBD1 (6 bases). V was pared by 4 bases and J by 0 bases, with 12 bases between. Germline V gene lookup returns CDR1 KGHSH and CDR2 LQKENI. The CDR3 loop spans 15 amino acids. The CDR3 sequence is CASSLNQGYQETQYF. The CDR3 DNA reads TGTGCCAGCTCACTAAACCAGGGGTACCAAGAGACCCAGTACTTC.

V is TRBV7-2 and J is TRBJ2-7, with 14 bases matching TRBD2. With V trimmed by 6 bases and J by 1 base, 2 bases remained unmatched. Germline V gene data show CDR1 as SGHTA and CDR2 as FQGNSA. The CDR3 spans 15 residues. The CDR3 bases are TGTGCCAGCAGGGGACTAGCGGGAGTATCCTACGAGCAGTACTTC. It yields the protein CASRGLAGVSYEQYF. Drawing the rest from reference TRBV7-2 and TRBJ2-7, the complete variable domain is GAGVSQSPSNKVTEKGKDVELRCDPISGHTALYWYRQSLGQGLEFLIYFQGNSAPDKSGLPSDRFSAERTGGSVSTLTIQRTQQEDSAVYLCASRGLAGVSYEQYFGPGTRLTVT.

The chain couples TRBV7-2 to TRBJ2-3; TRBD2 might be the D (5 bases). The CDR3 is 13 residues long. CDR1 is SGHTA and CDR2 is FQGNSA in the germline V gene. Trimming cost V 5 bases and J 6 bases, with 12 bases left between them. The CDR3 here is CASSIGSGDTQYF. The CDR3 bases are TGTGCCAGCAGCATCGGGTCGGGGGATACGCAGTATTTT.

Concerning this clone itself: A single base separates this from a much larger clone, so it may be a read error. J is TRBJ1-4 and V is TRBV7-9; D ambiguous. CDR3 length: 16 residues. Trimming shortened V by 4 bases and J by 0 bases, and 12 bases separated the two germline ends. Germline V gene sequence: CDR1 SEHNR, CDR2 FQNEAQ (reference sequence). For the CDR3, the DNA is TGTGCCAGCAGCTCTACGAGGTTTACAACTAATGAAAAACTGTTTTTT. Translation gives CASSSTRFTTNEKLFF. Complete variable domain (other parts from reference TRBV7-9 and TRBJ1-4): DTGVSQNPRHKITKRGQNVTFRCDPISEHNRLYWYRQTLGQGPEFLTYFQNEAQLEKSRLLSDRFSAERPKGSFSTLEIQRTEQGDSAMYLCASSSTRFTTNEKLFFGSGTQLSVL.

This CDR3 reads CASSGTGRNTEAFF. The CDR3 DNA follows: TGTGCCAGCAGTGGGACAGGGAGAAACACTGAAGCTTTCTTT. The V gene is TRBV2, the J gene TRBJ1-1, with TRBD1 matching over 8 bases. Germline loops: CDR1 SNHLY, CDR2 FYNNEI. The CDR3 is 14 amino acids. Trimming at V came to 4 bases and at J to 2 bases, leaving 3 bases not matched to a gene.

This sequence joins TRBV7-2 and TRBJ1-3; possible D gene TRBD1, 6 bases. V was cut by 1 base and J by 8 bases, with 12 bases left in between. The CDR3 is 14 amino acids. Germline V gene sequence: CDR1 SGHTA, CDR2 FQGNSA. The CDR3 loop reads CASSLGRGGYTIYF. CDR3 bases: TGTGCCAGCAGCTTAGGCAGGGGAGGGTACACCATATATTTT. Based on the CDR3 plus reference TRBV7-2 and TRBJ1-3, the full variable domain is GAGVSQSPSNKVTEKGKDVELRCDPISGHTALYWYRQSLGQGLEFLIYFQGNSAPDKSGLPSDRFSAERTGGSVSTLTIQRTQQEDSAVYLCASSLGRGGYTIYFGEGSWLTVV.

This clone was found a few times. The rearrangement joins TRBV5-1 to TRBJ2-3; 13 bases align to TRBD2. The CDR3 is 16 residues long. V lost 3 bases, J lost 2 bases, and 3 bases stayed unmatched. Germline V gene sequence: CDR1 SGHRS, CDR2 YFSETQ. The CDR3 protein is CASSSGLAGNTDTQYF. The CDR3 DNA is TGCGCCAGCAGCTCGGGACTAGCGGGGAACACAGATACGCAGTATTTT.